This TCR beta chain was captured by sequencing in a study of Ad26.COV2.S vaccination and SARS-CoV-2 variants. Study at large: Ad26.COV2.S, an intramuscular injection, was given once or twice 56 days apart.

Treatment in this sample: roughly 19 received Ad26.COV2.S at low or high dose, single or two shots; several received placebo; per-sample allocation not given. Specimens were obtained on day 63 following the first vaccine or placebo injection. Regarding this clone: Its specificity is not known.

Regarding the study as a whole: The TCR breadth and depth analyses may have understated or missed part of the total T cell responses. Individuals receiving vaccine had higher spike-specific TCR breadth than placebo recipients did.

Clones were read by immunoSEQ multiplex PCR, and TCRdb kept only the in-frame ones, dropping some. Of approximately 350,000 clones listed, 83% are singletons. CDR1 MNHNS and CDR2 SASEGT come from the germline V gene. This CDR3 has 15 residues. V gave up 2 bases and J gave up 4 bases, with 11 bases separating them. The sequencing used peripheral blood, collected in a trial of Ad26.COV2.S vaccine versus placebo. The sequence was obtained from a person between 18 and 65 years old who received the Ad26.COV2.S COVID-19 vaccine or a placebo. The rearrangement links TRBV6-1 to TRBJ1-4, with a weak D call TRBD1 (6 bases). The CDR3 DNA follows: TGTGCCAGCAGTGAATATGACAGGTTTAATGAAAAACTGTTTTTT. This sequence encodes CASSEYDRFNEKLFF.